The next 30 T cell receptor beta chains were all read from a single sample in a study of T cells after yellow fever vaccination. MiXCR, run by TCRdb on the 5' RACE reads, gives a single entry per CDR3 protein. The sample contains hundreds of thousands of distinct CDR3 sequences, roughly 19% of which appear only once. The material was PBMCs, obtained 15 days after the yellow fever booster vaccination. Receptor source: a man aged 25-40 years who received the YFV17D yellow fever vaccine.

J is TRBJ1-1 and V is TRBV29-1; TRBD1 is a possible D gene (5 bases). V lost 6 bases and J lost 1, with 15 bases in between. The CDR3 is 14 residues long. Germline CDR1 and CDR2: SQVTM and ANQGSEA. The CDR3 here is CSVGAGPRNTEAFF. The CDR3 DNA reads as TGCAGCGTAGGGGCCGGGCCCCGGAACACTGAAGCTTTCTTT.

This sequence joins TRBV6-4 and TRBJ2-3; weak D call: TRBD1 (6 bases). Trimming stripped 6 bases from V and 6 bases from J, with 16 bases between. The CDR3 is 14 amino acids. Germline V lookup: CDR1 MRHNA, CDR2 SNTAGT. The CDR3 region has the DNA TGTGCCAGCAGCGAGAGGACAGCTGAGGATACGCAGTATTTT. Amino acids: CASSERTAEDTQYF.

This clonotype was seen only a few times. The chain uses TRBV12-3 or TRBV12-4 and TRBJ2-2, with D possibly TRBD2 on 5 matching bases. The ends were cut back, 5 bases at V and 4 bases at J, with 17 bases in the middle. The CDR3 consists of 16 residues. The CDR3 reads CASSRRFFQSTGELFF. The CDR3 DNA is TGTGCCAGCAGTCGGAGGTTCTTCCAATCCACCGGGGAGCTGTTTTTT.

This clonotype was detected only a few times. The CDR3 region has the DNA TGTGCCATCAGTGAGAGATACGGGGGCCCCTATGGCTACACCTTC. Translation gives CAISERYGGPYGYTF. The chain links TRBV10-3 to TRBJ1-2, with D perhaps TRBD1 (6 bases). The CDR3 covers 15 residues. Germline values: CDR1 ENHRY, CDR2 SYGVKD. Trimming removed 2 bases from V and 4 bases from J, with 14 bases in between.

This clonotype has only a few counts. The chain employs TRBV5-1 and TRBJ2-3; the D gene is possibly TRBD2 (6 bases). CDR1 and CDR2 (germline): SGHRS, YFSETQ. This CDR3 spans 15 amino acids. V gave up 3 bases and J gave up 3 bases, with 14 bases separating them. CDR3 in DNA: TGCGCCAGCAGCTCCCGCGGGGACCGTACAGATACGCAGTATTTT. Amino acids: CASSSRGDRTDTQYF. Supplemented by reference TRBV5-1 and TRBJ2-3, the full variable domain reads KAGVTQTPRYLIKTRGQQVTLSCSPISGHRSVSWYQQTPGQGLQFLFEYFSETQRNKGNFPGRFSGRQFSNSRSEMNVSTLELGDSALYLCASSSRGDRTDTQYFGPGTRLTVL.

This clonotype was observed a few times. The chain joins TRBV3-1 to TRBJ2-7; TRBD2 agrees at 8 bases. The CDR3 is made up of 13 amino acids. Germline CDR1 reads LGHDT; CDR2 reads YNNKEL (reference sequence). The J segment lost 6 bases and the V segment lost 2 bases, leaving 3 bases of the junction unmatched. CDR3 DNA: TGTGCCAGCAGCCAAAGCGGGAGTAGCGAGCAGTACTTC. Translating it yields CASSQSGSSEQYF.

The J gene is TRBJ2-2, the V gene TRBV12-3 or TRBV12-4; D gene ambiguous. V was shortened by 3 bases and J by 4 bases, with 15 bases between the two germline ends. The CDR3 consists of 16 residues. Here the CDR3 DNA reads TGTGCCAGCAGTTTTGGGATCCCCCGAGGCACCGGGGAGCTGTTTTTT. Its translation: CASSFGIPRGTGELFF.

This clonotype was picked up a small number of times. CDR3 amino acids: CSARKQPGGTQYF. The CDR3 coding sequence is TGCAGTGCTAGAAAACAGCCCGGAGGGACCCAGTACTTC. The J gene is TRBJ2-5, the V gene TRBV20-1; D is perhaps TRBD2 (5 bases). The CDR3 has 13 amino acids. Germline lookup yields CDR1 DFQATT and CDR2 SNEGSKA (reference sequence). Trimming cost V 2 bases and J 7 bases, with 14 bases left between them.

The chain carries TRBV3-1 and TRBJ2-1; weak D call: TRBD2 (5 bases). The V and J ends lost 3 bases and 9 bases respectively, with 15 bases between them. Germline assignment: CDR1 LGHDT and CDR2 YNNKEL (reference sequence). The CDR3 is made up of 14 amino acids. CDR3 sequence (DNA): TGTGCCAGCAGCCATGAACTAGGCCTTGGTGAGCAGTTCTTC. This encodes CASSHELGLGEQFF.

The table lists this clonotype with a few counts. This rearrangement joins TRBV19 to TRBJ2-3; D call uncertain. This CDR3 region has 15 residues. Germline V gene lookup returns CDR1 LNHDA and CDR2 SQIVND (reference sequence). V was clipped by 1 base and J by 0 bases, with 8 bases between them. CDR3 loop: CASSIVIDSTDTQYF. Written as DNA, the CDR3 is TGTGCCAGTAGTATAGTTATCGACAGCACAGATACGCAGTATTTT.

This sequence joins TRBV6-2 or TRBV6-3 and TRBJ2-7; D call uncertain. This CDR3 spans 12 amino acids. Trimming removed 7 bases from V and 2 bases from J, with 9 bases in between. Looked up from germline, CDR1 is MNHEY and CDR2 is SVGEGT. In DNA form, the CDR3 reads TGTGCCAGCACCCTCGACACCTACGAGCAGTACTTC. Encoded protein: CASTLDTYEQYF.

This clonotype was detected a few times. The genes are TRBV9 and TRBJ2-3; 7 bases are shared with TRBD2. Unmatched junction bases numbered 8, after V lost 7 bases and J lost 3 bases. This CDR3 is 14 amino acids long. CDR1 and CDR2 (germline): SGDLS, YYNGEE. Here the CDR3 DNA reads TGTGCCAGCCAAAAGCGGGATCAAACAGATACGCAGTATTTT. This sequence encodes CASQKRDQTDTQYF. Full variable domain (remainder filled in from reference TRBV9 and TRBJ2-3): DSGVTQTPKHLITATGQRVTLRCSPRSGDLSVYWYQQSLDQGLQFLIQYYNGEERAKGNILERFSAQQFPDLHSELNLSSLELGDSALYFCASQKRDQTDTQYFGPGTRLTVL.

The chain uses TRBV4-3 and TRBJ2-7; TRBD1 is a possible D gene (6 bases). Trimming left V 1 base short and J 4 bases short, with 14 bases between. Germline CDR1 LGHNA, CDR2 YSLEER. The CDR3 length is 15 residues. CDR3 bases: TGCGCCAGCAGCCAAGCCGCAGGGGTTGGGTACGAGCAGTACTTC. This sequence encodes CASSQAAGVGYEQYF.

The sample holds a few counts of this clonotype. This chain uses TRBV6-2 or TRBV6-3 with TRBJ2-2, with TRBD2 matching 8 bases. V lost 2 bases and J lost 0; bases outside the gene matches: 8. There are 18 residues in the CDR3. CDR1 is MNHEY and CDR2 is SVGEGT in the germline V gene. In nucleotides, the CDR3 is TGTGCCAGCAGTTACAGGGCGGGAGGAGTGGCGAACACCGGGGAGCTGTTTTTT. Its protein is CASSYRAGGVANTGELFF.

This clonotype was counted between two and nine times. This CDR3 reads CASSQVSGNIAGELFF. As DNA, the CDR3 is TGTGCCAGCAGCCAAGTCAGCGGGAATATCGCCGGGGAGCTGTTTTTT. The genes are TRBV14 and TRBJ2-2, with 7 bases lining up with TRBD2. Losses at the gene ends were 1 base for V and 6 bases for J; bases not matched to a gene: 8. From germline, CDR1 is SGHDN and CDR2 FVKESK. CDR3 length: 16 residues.

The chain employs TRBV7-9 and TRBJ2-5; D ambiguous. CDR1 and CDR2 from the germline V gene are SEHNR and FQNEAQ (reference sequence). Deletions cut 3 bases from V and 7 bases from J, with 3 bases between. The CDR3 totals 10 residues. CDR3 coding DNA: TGTGCCAGCAGCTTGGGGACCCAGTACTTC. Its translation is CASSLGTQYF.

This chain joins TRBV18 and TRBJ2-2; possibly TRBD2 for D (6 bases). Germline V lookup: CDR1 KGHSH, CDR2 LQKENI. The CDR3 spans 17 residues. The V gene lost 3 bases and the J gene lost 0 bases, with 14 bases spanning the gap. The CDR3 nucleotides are TGTGCCAGCTCACCCCAGATCGGGGGACCGAACACCGGGGAGCTGTTTTTT. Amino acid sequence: CASSPQIGGPNTGELFF.

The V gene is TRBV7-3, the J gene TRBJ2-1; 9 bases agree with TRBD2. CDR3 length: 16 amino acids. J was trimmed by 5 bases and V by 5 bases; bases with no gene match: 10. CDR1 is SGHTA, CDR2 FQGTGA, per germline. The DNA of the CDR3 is TGTGCCAGCAGCAAAAAGGCGGGAGGGCTGAACAATGAGCAGTTCTTC. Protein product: CASSKKAGGLNNEQFF.

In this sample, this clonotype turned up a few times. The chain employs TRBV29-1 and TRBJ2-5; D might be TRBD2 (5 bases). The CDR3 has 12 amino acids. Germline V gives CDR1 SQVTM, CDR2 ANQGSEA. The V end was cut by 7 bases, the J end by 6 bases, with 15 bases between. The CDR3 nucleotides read TGCAGCGGAGGCGGGTCGGTACAGACCCAGTACTTC. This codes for CSGGGSVQTQYF.

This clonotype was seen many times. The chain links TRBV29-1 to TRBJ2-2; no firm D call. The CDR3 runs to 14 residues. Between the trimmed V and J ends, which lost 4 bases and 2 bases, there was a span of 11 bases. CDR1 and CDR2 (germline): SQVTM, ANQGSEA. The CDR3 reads CSVGRGVNTGELFF. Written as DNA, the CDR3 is TGCAGCGTTGGACGAGGAGTAAACACCGGGGAGCTGTTTTTT.

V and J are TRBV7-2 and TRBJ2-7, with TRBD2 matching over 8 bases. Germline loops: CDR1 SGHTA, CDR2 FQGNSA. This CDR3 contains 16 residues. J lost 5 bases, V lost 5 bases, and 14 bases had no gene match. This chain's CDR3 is CASSQTVGTSSDEQYF. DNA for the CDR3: TGTGCCAGCAGCCAAACTGTTGGGACTAGTAGTGACGAGCAGTACTTC.

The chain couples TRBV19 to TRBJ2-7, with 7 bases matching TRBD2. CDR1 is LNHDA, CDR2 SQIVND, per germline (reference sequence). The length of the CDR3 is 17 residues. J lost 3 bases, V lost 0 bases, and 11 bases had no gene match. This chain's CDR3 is CASSIDGPGGTFYEQYF. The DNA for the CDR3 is TGTGCCAGTAGTATAGATGGGCCGGGAGGAACGTTCTACGAGCAGTACTTC.

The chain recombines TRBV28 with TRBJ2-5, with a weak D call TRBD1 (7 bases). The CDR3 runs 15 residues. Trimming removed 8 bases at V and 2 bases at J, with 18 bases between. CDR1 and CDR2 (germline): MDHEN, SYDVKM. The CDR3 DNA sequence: TGTGCCAGCGTGGAGGGGGGACAGCCACAAGAGACCCAGTACTTC. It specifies CASVEGGQPQETQYF.

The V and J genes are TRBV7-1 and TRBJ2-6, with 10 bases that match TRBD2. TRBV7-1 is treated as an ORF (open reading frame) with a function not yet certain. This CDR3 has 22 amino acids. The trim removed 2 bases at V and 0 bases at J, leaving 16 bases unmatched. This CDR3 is CASSSREGRLAGGFSGANVLTF. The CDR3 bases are TGTGCCAGCAGCTCACGCGAGGGGAGGTTAGCGGGAGGCTTCTCTGGGGCCAACGTCCTGACTTTC.

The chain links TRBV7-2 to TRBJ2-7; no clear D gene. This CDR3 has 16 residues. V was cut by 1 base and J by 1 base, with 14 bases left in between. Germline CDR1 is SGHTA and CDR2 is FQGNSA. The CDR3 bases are TGTGCCAGCAGCTTAGTATCGGGCAGGAAGTCCTACGAGCAGTACTTC. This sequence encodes CASSLVSGRKSYEQYF.

The CDR3 nucleotides read TGCAGCGTCGACGGACTAGTTGATACGCAGTATTTT. Translation gives CSVDGLVDTQYF. This chain links TRBV29-1 with TRBJ2-3, with 7 bases matching TRBD2. The germline V gene has CDR1 SQVTM and CDR2 ANQGSEA. This CDR3 spans 12 amino acids. J was trimmed by 6 bases and V by 6 bases; bases with no gene match: 6.

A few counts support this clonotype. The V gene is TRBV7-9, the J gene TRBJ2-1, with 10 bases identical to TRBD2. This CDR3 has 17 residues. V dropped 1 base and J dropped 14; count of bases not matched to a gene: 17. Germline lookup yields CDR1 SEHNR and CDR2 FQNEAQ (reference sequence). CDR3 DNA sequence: TGTGCCAGCAGCTTAGATTCTGTCGGGACTAGCGACTTATCCGAGTTCTTC. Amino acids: CASSLDSVGTSDLSEFF.

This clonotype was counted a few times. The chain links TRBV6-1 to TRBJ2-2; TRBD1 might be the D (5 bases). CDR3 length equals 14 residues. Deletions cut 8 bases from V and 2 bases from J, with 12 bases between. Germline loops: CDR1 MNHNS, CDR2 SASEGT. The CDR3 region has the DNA TGTGCCAGCGATCTAACAGGAAACACCGGGGAGCTGTTTTTT. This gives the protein CASDLTGNTGELFF.

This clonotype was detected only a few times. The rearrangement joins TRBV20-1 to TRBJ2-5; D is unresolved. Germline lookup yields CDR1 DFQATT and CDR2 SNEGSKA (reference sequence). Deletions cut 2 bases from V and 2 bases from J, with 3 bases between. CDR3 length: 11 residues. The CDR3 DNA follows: TGCAGTGCTAGACCGCAAGAGACCCAGTACTTC. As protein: CSARPQETQYF.

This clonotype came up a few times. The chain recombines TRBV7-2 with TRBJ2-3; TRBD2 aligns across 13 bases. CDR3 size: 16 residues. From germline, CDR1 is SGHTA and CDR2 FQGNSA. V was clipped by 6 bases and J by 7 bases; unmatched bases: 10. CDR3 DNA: TGTGCCAGCAGGACACCTACTAGCGGGAGGGTATATACGCAGTATTTT. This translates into CASRTPTSGRVYTQYF.